This T cell receptor beta chain appears in the sequencing data of a study of graft-versus-host responses after intestinal transplantation. As for the study in general: Anti-thymocyte globulin was used for induction in all recipients, who then took tacrolimus and steroids for roughly 3 years. Study results and caveats: GvH clones turned up in recipient marrow; some had shown up first in ileum or blood. Declining HvG levels early post-transplant were linked to peak circulating GvH clone levels.

Assay: immunoSEQ multiplex PCR; the TCRdb copy retains only in-frame clones and omits some. The sample contains more than 70,000 clones, approximately 90% of which appear only once. Germline V CDR1 and CDR2: SQVTM, ANQGSEA. CDR3 length equals 13 residues. Between the trimmed V and J ends, which lost 7 bases and 2 bases, there was a span of 14 bases. In regard to this clone: Its specificity is unknown.

This material consisted of unstimulated CD8+ T cells sorted from spleen or lymph node cells, taken before transplant. V is TRBV29-1 and J is TRBJ1-2; maybe TRBD1 (5 bases). The source is a human donor who was the organ donor for an intestinal transplant. CDR3 in DNA: TGCAGCGCCCTCTCCGGGGGAAACTATGGCTACACCTTC. Protein: CSALSGGNYGYTF.